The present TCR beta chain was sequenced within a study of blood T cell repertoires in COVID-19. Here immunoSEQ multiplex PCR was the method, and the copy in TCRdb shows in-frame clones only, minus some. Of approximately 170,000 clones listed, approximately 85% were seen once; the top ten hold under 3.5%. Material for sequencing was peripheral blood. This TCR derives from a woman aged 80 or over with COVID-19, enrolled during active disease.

CDR3 sequence: CASAAGRFGELFF. The CDR3 DNA follows: TGTGCCAGCGCAGCGGGAAGGTTCGGGGAGCTGTTTTTT. This chain links TRBV12-3 or TRBV12-4 with TRBJ2-2; 7 positions match TRBD2. CDR3 size: 13 residues. V lost 8 bases, J lost 7 bases, and 7 bases stayed unmatched.